Below, 16 T cell receptor beta chains from the same sample are listed, as sequenced in a study of Graves' ophthalmopathy and Graves' hyperthyroidism. RNA served as the template for amplifying TCR beta CDR3 regions. Amplification began with first-round RT-PCR using HTBI primers, then second-round multiplex PCR was performed. MiXCR, run by TCRdb on the multiplex PCR reads, gives a single entry per CDR3 protein. The table shows a few hundred thousand distinct CDR3 sequences, with just over 15% occurring only once. Sequenced sample: peripheral blood. Source of these receptors: a woman between 18 and 30 years old with stable Graves' hyperthyroidism.

In its sample, this clonotype was seen many times. The gene calls are TRBV6-5 and TRBJ2-6, with unresolved D. Germline assignment: CDR1 MNHEY and CDR2 SVGAGI. V was pared by 0 bases and J by 6 bases, with 3 bases between. The CDR3 spans 13 residues. The CDR3 is CASSYSPANVLTF. The DNA for the CDR3 is TGTGCCAGCAGTTACTCCCCGGCCAACGTCCTGACTTTC.

This clonotype appeared many times. This chain joins TRBV6-1 and TRBJ1-1, with D possibly matching TRBD1 (5 bases). V lost 7 bases and J 3 bases, leaving 12 bases between the germline ends. CDR1 is MNHNS, CDR2 SASEGT, per germline. This CDR3 is built from 13 residues. The CDR3 DNA reads as TGTGCCAGCAAACCGGGGGGATACACTGAAGCTTTCTTT. It codes for CASKPGGYTEAFF.

Many counts were recorded for this clonotype. The chain links TRBV14 to TRBJ2-7, with 7 nucleotides matching TRBD1. With 4 bases clipped from V and 1 base from J, the junction kept 4 bases outside the gene matches. CDR3 size: 14 residues. Per the germline V gene, CDR1 is SGHDN and CDR2 is FVKESK. The CDR3, as DNA: TGTGCCAGCAGCCTCCAGGGGGTATCCTACGAGCAGTACTTC. Protein product: CASSLQGVSYEQYF.

This clonotype was detected ten times or more. This rearrangement joins TRBV18 to TRBJ1-1; maybe TRBD1 (6 bases). The CDR3 consists of 15 residues. V shed 1 base and J shed 1 base, with 10 bases lying between them. Germline CDR1 is KGHSH and CDR2 is LQKENI. Here the CDR3 DNA reads TGTGCCAGCTCACCACTAGGACAGTGGAACACTGAAGCTTTCTTT. It translates to CASSPLGQWNTEAFF.

The chain couples TRBV6-1 to TRBJ1-2, with 7 bases matching TRBD1. Germline V gene lookup returns CDR1 MNHNS and CDR2 SASEGT. Losses at the gene ends were 8 bases for V and 3 bases for J; bases not matched to a gene: 9. The length of the CDR3 is 14 residues. This CDR3 reads CASRQPGQYYGYTF. The DNA of the CDR3 is TGTGCCAGCCGACAACCGGGACAGTACTATGGCTACACCTTC.

This clonotype was seen at least ten times. The CDR3 region has the DNA TGTGCCAGCAGTGCCACAGGGGCCGTCCACGGGGAGCTGTTTTTT. Translating gives CASSATGAVHGELFF. J is TRBJ2-2 and V is TRBV6-2 or TRBV6-3; TRBD1 aligns across 7 bases. The CDR3 extends over 15 amino acids. CDR1 MNHEY and CDR2 SVGEGT come from the germline V gene. V was pared by 5 bases and J by 7 bases, with 10 bases of the junction left unmatched.

This clonotype was observed at least ten times. The rearrangement joins TRBV28 to TRBJ1-2, with TRBD1 matching 7 bases. CDR3 size: 13 residues. Germline loops: CDR1 MDHEN, CDR2 SYDVKM. The V segment lost 10 bases and the J segment 4 bases; nucleotides outside the gene matches: 9. The CDR3 DNA is TGTGCCACCCGACAGGGATTGAGCTATGGCTACACCTTC. Protein product: CATRQGLSYGYTF.

This clonotype was counted ten times or more. The chain carries TRBV3-1 and TRBJ1-2, with a weak D call TRBD1 (6 bases). The CDR3 covers 15 residues. With 0 bases removed from V and 7 bases from J, the gap between germline ends came to 15 bases. Germline loops: CDR1 LGHDT, CDR2 YNNKEL (reference sequence). CDR3 DNA sequence: TGTGCCAGCAGCCAAGATCAGGGGCAGGAGGCTGGCTACACCTTC. Protein sequence: CASSQDQGQEAGYTF.

This sequence joins TRBV20-1 and TRBJ1-5, with TRBD1 matching 10 bases. The germline gives CDR1 DFQATT, CDR2 SNEGSKA (reference sequence). With V trimmed by 3 bases and J by 3 bases, 5 bases remained unmatched. The CDR3 consists of 15 residues. The CDR3 DNA is TGCAGTGCTAGTTCGGGACAGGGGTTCAATCAGCCCCAGCATTTT. Translating gives CSASSGQGFNQPQHF.

This clonotype was found many times. J is TRBJ2-7 and V is TRBV6-5; D may be TRBD1 (5 bases). V dropped 6 bases and J dropped 11 bases, with 14 bases sitting between them. From germline, CDR1 is MNHEY and CDR2 SVGAGI. The CDR3 length is 11 residues. This CDR3 reads CASSQESREYF. The CDR3 bases are TGTGCCAGCAGCCAGGAGAGCAGGGAGTACTTC.

In this sample, this clonotype turned up many times. The rearrangement joins TRBV5-1 to TRBJ1-6; D may be TRBD1 (6 bases). This CDR3 spans 17 amino acids. CDR1 and CDR2 (germline): SGHRS, YFSETQ. Trimming removed 0 bases at V and 7 bases at J, with 17 bases between. The CDR3 nucleotides read TGCGCCAGCAGCTTGGTCGGGGGGCGAGGAGAAAATTCACCCCTCCACTTT. Protein: CASSLVGGRGENSPLHF.

This clonotype came up many times. The chain combines TRBV29-1 with TRBJ1-5, with unresolved D. V was shortened by 4 bases and J by 0 bases, with 7 bases between the two germline ends. This CDR3 spans 13 amino acids. Looked up from germline, CDR1 is SQVTM and CDR2 is ANQGSEA. The CDR3 region is CSVGHFSNQPQHF. The CDR3, as DNA: TGCAGCGTTGGTCACTTTAGCAATCAGCCCCAGCATTTT.

This clonotype was counted ten times or more. As DNA, the CDR3 is TGTGCCAGTAGTACTGGCCCCCAGGTAACAGGTCGGGCTTTCTTT. It yields the protein CASSTGPQVTGRAFF. The rearrangement links TRBV19 to TRBJ1-1, with D perhaps TRBD1 (5 bases). CDR1 and CDR2 from the germline V gene are LNHDA and SQIVND (reference sequence). V was clipped by 4 bases and J by 11 bases, with 23 bases between them. The CDR3 has 15 residues. Full variable domain (missing parts from reference TRBV19 and TRBJ1-1): DGGITQSPKYLFRKEGQNVTLSCEQNLNHDAMYWYRQDPGQGLRLIYYSQIVNDFQKGDIAEGYSVSREKKESFPLTVTSAQKNPTAFYLCASSTGPQVTGRAFFGQGTRLTVV.

This clonotype appeared many times. This chain links TRBV12-3 or TRBV12-4 with TRBJ2-3; the D call may be TRBD1 or TRBD2 (5 bases each). Trimming took off 1 base at V and 6 bases at J, with 17 bases between the two ends. The CDR3 covers 16 residues. This CDR3 is CASSLGRGWDDDTQYF. CDR3 nucleotide sequence: TGTGCCAGCAGTTTAGGCAGAGGATGGGACGATGATACGCAGTATTTT.

Regarding this clonotype: Compared with germline, one end of the junction differs, possibly owing to a read error. V is TRBV5-1 and J is TRBJ1-1; D is possibly TRBD1 (5 bases). This CDR3 region has 14 residues. The germline V gene has CDR1 SGHRS and CDR2 YFSETQ. In DNA, the CDR3 is TGCGCCAGCTGCTTGGGACCGAGAAACACTGAAGCTTTCTTT. This gives the protein CASCLGPRNTEAFF.

This chain joins TRBV4-2 and TRBJ1-6; TRBD1 matches 9 bases. The CDR3 totals 19 residues. Unmatched junction bases numbered 8, after V lost 2 bases and J lost 0 bases. CDR1 is LGHNA and CDR2 is YNFKEQ in the germline V gene. CDR3 nucleotides: TGTGCCAGCAGCCAACGAGGACAGGGGCCGAGCTCCTATAATTCACCCCTCCACTTT. Amino acid sequence: CASSQRGQGPSSYNSPLHF.